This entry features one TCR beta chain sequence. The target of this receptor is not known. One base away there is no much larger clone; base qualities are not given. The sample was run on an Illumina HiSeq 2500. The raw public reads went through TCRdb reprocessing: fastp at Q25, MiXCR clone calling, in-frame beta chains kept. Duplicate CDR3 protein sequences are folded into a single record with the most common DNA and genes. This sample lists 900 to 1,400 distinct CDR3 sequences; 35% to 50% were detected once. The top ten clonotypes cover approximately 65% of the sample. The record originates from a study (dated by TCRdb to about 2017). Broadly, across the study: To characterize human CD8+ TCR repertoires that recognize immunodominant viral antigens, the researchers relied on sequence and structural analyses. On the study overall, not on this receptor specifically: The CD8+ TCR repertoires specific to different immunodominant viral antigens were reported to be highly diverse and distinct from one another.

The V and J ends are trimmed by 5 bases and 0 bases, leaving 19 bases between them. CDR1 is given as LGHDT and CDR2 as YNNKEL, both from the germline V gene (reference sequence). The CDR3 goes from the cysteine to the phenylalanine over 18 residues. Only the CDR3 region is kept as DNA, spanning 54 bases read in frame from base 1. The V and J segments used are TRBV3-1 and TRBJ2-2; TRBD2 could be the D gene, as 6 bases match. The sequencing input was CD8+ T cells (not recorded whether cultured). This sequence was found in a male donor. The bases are TGTGCCAGCAGCGCCCGGGACCATAGCGGTCCGAACACCGGGGAGCTGTTTTTT. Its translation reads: CASSARDHSGPNTGELFF.